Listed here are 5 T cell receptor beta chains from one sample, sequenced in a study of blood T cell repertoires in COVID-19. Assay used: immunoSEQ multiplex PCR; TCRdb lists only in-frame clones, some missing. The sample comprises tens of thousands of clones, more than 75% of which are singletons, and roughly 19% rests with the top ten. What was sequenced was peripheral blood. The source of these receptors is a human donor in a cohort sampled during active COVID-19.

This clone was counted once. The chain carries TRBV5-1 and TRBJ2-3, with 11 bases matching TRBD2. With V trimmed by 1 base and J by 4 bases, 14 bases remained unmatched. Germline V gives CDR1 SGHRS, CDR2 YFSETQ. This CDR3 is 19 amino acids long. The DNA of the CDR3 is TGCGCCAGCAGCTTGAGGGCTAGCGGGGGGCTCAGGGCGGCAGATACGCAGTATTTT. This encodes CASSLRASGGLRAADTQYF.

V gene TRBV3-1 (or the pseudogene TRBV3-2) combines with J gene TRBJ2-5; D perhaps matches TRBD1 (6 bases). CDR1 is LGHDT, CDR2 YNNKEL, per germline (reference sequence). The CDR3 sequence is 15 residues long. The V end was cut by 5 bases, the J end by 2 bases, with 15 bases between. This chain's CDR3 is CASSFNGQLQETQYF. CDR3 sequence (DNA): TGTGCCAGCAGCTTCAATGGACAGTTACAAGAGACCCAGTACTTC.

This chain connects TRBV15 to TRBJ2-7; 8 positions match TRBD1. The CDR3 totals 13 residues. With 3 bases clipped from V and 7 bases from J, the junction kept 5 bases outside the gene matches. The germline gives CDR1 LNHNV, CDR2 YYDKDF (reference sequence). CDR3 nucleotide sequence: TGTGCCACCAGCAGTATCAGGGGGCCTGAGCAGTACTTC. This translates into CATSSIRGPEQYF.

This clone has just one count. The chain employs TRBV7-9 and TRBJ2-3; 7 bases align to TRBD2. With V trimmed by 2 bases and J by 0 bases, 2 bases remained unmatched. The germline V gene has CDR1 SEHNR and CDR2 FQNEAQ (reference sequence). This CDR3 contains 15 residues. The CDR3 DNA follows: TGTGCCAGCAGCTTATTGGGAGGGAGCACAGATACGCAGTATTTT. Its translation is CASSLLGGSTDTQYF.

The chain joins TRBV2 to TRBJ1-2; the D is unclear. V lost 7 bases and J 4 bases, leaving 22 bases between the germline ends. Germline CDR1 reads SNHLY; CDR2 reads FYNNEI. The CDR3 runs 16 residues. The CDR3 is CASNTGSSDSFYGYTF. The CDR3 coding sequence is TGTGCCAGCAATACGGGGTCTTCTGACTCTTTCTATGGCTACACCTTC.